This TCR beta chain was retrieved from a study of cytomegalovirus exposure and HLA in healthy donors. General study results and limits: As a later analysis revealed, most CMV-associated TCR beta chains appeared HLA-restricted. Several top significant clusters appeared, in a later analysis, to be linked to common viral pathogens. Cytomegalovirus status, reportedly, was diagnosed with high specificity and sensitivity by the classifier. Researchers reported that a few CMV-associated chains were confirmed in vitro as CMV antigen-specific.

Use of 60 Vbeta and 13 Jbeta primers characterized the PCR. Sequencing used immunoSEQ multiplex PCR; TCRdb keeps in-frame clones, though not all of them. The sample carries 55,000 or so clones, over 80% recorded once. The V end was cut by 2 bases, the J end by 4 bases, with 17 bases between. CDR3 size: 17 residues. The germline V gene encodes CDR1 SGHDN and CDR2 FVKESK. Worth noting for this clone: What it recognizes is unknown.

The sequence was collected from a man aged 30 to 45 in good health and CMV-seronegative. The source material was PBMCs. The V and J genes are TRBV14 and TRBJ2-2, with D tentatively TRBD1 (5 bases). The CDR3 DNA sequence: TGTGCCAGCAGCCAAAGGGGCAGATCAGGGATCACCGGGGAGCTGTTTTTT. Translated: CASSQRGRSGITGELFF.